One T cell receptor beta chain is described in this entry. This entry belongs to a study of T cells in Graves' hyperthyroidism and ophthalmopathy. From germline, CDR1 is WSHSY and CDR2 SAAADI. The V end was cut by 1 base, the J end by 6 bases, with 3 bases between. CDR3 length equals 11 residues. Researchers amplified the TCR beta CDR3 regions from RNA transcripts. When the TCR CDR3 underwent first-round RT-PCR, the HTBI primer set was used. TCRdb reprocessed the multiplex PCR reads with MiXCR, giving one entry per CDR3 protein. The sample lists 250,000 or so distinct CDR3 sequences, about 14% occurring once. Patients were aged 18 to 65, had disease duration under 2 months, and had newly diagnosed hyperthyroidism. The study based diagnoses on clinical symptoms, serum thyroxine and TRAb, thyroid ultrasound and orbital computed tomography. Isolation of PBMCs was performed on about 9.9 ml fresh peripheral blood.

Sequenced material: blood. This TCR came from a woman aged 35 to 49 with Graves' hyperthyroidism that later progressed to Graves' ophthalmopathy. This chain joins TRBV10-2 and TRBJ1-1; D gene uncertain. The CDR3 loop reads CASSEFAEAFF. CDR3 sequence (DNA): TGCGCCAGCAGTGAGTTTGCTGAAGCTTTCTTT.